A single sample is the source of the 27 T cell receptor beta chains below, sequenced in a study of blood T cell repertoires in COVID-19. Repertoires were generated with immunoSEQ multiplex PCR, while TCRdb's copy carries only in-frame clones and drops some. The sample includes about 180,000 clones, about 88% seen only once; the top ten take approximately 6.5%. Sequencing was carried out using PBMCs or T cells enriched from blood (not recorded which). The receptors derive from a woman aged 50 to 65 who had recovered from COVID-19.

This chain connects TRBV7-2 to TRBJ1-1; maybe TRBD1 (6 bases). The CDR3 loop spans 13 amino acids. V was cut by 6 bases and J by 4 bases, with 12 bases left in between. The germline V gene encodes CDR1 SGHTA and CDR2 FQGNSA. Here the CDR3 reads CASRYTGSTEAFF. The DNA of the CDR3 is TGTGCCAGCAGGTATACAGGGAGCACTGAAGCTTTCTTT.

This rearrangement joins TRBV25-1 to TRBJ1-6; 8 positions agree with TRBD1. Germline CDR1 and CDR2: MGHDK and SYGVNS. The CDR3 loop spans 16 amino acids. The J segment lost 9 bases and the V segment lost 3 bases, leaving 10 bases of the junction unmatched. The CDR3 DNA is TGTGCCAGCAGTGACCCTGGACAGGGTGTCGGTTCACCCCTCCACTTT. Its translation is CASSDPGQGVGSPLHF.

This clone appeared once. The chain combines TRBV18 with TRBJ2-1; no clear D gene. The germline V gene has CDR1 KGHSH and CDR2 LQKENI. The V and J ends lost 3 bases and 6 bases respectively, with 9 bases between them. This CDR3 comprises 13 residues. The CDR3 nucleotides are TGTGCCAGCTCACCTACTTCCCGCAATGAGCAGTTCTTC. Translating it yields CASSPTSRNEQFF.

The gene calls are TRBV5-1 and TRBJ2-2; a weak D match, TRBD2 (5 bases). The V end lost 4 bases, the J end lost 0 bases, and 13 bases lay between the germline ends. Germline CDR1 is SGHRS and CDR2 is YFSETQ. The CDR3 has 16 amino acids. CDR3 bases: TGCGCCAGCAGCCCGGACTGGGAATCGAACACCGGGGAGCTGTTTTTT. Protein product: CASSPDWESNTGELFF. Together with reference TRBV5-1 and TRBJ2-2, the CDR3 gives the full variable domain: KAGVTQTPRYLIKTRGQQVTLSCSPISGHRSVSWYQQTPGQGLQFLFEYFSETQRNKGNFPGRFSGRQFSNSRSEMNVSTLELGDSALYLCASSPDWESNTGELFFGEGSRLTVL.

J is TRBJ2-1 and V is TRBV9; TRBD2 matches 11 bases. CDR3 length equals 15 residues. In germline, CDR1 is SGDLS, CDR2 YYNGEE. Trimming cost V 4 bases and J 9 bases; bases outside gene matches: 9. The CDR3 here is CASSTLAGGAPEQFF. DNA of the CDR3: TGTGCCAGCAGCACCCTAGCGGGAGGAGCGCCTGAGCAGTTCTTC.

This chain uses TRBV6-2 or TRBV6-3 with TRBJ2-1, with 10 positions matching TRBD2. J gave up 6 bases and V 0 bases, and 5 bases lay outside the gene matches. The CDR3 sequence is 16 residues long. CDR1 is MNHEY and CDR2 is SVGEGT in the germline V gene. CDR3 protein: CASSYSLAGGSNEQFF. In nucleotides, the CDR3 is TGTGCCAGCAGTTACTCATTAGCGGGAGGTAGCAATGAGCAGTTCTTC.

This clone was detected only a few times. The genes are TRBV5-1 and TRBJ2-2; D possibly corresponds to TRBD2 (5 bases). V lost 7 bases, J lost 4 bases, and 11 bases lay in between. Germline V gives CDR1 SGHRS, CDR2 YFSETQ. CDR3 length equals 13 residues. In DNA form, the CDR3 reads TGCGCCAGCTCTGGACTTATCACCGGGGAGCTGTTTTTT. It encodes CASSGLITGELFF.

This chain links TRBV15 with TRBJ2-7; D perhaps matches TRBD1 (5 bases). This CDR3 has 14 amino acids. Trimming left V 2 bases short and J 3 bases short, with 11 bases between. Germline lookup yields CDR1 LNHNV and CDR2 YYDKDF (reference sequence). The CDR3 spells CATSRLDNIYEQYF. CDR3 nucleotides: TGTGCCACCAGCAGACTGGACAATATCTACGAGCAGTACTTC. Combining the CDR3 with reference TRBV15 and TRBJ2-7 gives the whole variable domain DAMVIQNPRYQVTQFGKPVTLSCSQTLNHNVMYWYQQKSSQAPKLLFHYYDKDFNNEADTPDNFQSRRPNTSFCFLDIRSPGLGDTAMYLCATSRLDNIYEQYFGPGTRLTVT.

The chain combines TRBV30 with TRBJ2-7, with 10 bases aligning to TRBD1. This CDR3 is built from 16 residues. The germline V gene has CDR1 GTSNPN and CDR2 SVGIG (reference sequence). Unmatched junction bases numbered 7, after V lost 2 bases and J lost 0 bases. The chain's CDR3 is CAWSTPGQGTSYEQYF. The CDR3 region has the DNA TGTGCCTGGAGTACGCCGGGACAGGGGACCTCCTACGAGCAGTACTTC. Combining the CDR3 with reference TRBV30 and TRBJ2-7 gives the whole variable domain SQTIHQWPATLVQPVGSPLSLECTVEGTSNPNLYWYRQAAGRGLQLLFYSVGIGQISSEVPQNLSASRPQDRQFILSSKKLLLSDSGFYLCAWSTPGQGTSYEQYFGPGTRLTVT.

The CDR3 spells CASSPRQNTGELFF. CDR3 DNA: TGTGCCAGCAGCCCCCGACAGAACACCGGGGAGCTGTTTTTT. This sequence joins TRBV9 and TRBJ2-2; D unresolved. CDR3 length: 14 amino acids. Deletions cut 4 bases from V and 1 base from J, with 8 bases between. CDR1 is SGDLS and CDR2 is YYNGEE in the germline V gene.

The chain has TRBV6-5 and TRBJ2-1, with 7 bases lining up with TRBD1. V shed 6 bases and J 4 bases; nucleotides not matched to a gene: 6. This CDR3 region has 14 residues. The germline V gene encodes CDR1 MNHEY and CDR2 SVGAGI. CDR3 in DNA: TGTGCCAGCAGGGACCGGGACAGTTACAATGAGCAGTTCTTC. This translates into CASRDRDSYNEQFF.

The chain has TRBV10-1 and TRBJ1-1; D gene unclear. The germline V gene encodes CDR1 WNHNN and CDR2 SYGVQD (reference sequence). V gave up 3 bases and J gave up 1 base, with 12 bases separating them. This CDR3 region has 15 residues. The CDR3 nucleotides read TGCGCCAGCAGTGAAGCGCAGACCGGGAACACTGAAGCTTTCTTT. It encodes CASSEAQTGNTEAFF.

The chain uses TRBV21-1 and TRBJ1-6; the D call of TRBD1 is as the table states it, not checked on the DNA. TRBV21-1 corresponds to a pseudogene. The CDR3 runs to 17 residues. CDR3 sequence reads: CASSKRRGRFKNSPLHF. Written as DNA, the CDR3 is TGTGCCAGCAGCAAACGGAGGGGGCGGTTTAAAAATTCACCCCTCCACTTT.

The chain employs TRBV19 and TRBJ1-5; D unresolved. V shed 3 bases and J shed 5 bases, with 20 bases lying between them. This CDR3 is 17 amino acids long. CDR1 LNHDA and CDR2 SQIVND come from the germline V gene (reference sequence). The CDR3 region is CASSMQDYLSVYQPQHF. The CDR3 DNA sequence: TGTGCCAGTAGTATGCAGGACTACCTGTCCGTCTATCAGCCCCAGCATTTT.

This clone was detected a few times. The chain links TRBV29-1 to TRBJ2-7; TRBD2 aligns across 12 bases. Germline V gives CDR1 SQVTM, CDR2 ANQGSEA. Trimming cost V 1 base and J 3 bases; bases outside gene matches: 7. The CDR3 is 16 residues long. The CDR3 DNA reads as TGCAGCGTTGAAGGATCCGGACTAGCGGGATTCTACGAGCAGTACTTC. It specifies CSVEGSGLAGFYEQYF.

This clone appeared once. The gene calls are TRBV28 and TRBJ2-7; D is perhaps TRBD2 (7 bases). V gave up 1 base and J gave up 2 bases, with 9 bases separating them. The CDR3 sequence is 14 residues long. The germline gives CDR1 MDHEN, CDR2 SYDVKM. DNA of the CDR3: TGTGCCAGCAGTTTATCGGGGGGCCCCTACGAGCAGTACTTC. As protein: CASSLSGGPYEQYF.

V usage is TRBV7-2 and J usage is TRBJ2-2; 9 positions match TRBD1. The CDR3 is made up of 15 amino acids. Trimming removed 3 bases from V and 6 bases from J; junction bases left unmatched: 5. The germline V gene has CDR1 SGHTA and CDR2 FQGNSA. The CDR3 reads CASSFSGQGAGELFF. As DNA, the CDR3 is TGTGCCAGCAGCTTCTCGGGACAGGGCGCCGGGGAGCTGTTTTTT.

The CDR3 sequence: CASSVGGTGQVKGYTF. The CDR3, as DNA: TGTGCCAGCAGCGTCGGGGGCACGGGACAGGTGAAAGGCTACACCTTC. V gene TRBV9 combines with J gene TRBJ1-2; 8 bases agree with TRBD1. CDR3 length equals 16 residues. Germline V gives CDR1 SGDLS, CDR2 YYNGEE. V was pared by 2 bases and J by 8 bases, with 14 bases of the junction left unmatched.

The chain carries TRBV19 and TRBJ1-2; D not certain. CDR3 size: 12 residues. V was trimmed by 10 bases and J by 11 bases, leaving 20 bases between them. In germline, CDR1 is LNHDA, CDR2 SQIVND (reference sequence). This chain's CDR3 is CAMERTNGPYTF. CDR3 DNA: TGTGCCATGGAAAGGACTAACGGGCCATACACCTTC.

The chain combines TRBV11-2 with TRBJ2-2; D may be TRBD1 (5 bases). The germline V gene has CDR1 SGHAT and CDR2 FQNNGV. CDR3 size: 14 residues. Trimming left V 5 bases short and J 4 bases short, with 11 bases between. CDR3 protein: CASSRGQGTGELFF. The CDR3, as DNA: TGTGCCAGCAGCCGTGGTCAGGGCACCGGGGAGCTGTTTTTT.

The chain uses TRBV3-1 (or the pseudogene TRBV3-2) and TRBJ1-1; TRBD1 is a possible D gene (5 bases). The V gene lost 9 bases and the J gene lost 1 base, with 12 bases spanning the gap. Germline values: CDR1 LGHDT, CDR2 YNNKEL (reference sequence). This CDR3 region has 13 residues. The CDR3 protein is CASKRTRNTEAFF. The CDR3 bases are TGTGCCAGTAAGAGGACACGGAACACTGAAGCTTTCTTT.

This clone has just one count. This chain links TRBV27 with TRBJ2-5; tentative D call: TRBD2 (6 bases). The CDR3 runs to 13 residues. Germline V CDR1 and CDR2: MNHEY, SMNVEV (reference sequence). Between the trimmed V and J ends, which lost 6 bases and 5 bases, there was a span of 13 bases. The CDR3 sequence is CASRPAGQETQYF. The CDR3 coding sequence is TGTGCCAGCAGACCTGCGGGGCAGGAGACCCAGTACTTC.

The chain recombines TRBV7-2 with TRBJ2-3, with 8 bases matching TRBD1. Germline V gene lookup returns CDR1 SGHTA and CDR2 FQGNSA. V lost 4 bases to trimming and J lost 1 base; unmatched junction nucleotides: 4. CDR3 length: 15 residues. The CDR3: CASSSGGRGTDTQYF. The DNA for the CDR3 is TGTGCCAGCAGCTCAGGGGGCAGGGGCACAGATACGCAGTATTTT.

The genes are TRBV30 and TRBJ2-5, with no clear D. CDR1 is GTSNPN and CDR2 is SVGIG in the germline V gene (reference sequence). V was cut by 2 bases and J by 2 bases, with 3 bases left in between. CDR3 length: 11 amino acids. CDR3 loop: CAWSYQETQYF. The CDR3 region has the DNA TGTGCCTGGAGTTATCAAGAGACCCAGTACTTC.

The CDR3 sequence: CSVLTDTYEQYF. The CDR3 nucleotides read TGCAGCGTTCTAACGGACACCTACGAGCAGTACTTC. The chain links TRBV29-1 to TRBJ2-7; possibly TRBD1 for D (5 bases). Deletions cut 5 bases from V and 2 bases from J, with 10 bases between. The V gene's germline CDR1 is SQVTM and CDR2 ANQGSEA. The CDR3 extends over 12 amino acids.

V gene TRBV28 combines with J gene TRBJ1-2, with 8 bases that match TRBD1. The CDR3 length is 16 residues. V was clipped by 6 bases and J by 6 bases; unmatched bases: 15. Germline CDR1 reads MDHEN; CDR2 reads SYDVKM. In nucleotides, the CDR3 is TGTGCCAGCAGCTCCGTTCGGACAGGGACCCCAGATGGCTACACCTTC. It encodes CASSSVRTGTPDGYTF.

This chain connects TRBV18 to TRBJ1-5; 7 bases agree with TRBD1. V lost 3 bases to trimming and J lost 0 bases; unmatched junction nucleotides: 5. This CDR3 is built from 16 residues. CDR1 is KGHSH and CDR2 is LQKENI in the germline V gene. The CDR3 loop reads CASSPGGQSSNQPQHF. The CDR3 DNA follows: TGTGCCAGCTCACCTGGGGGACAGTCTAGCAATCAGCCCCAGCATTTT. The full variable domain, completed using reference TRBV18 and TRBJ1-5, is NAGVMQNPRHLVRRRGQEARLRCSPMKGHSHVYWYRQLPEEGLKFMVYLQKENIIDESGMPKERFSAEFPKEGPSILRIQQVVRGDSAAYFCASSPGGQSSNQPQHFGDGTRLSIL.